The 6 T cell receptor beta chains in this list originate from one sample, sequenced in a study of T-cell reconstitution after alpha-beta-depleted transplantation in children. The TCRbeta library incorporated unique molecular identifiers. TCRdb passed the PCR reads through MiXCR, listing each CDR3 protein once. The sample shows over 85,000 distinct CDR3 sequences, 6% to 9% of them seen only once. The sample in question was PBMCs, obtained before TCRalphabeta/CD19-depleted stem cell transplant. These receptors were collected from a boy between 2 and 10 years old with acute lymphoblastic leukemia, due to receive a stem cell transplant.

This clonotype was observed many times. The chain uses TRBV4-2 and TRBJ2-2; 11 nucleotides agree with TRBD2. This CDR3 has 18 amino acids. The germline CDR1 and CDR2 sequences are LGHNA and YNFKEQ. The V segment lost 0 bases and the J segment 0 bases; nucleotides outside the gene matches: 3. The CDR3 nucleotides read TGTGCCAGCAGCCAAGAGCTAGCGGGGGGCCCGAACACCGGGGAGCTGTTTTTT. It encodes CASSQELAGGPNTGELFF.

A few counts support this clonotype. Here the CDR3 DNA reads TGTGCCAGCATCTCTAGGAACGAGCAGTACTTC. It is translated as CASISRNEQYF. The gene calls are TRBV2 and TRBJ2-7; D is ambiguous. The V gene's germline CDR1 is SNHLY and CDR2 FYNNEI. Trimming took off 7 bases at V and 5 bases at J, with 9 bases between the two ends. The CDR3 consists of 11 residues.

This clonotype occurred many times. This chain uses TRBV12-5 with TRBJ2-2; tentatively, D is TRBD1 (6 bases). CDR3 size: 15 residues. Germline V gene lookup returns CDR1 LGHNT and CDR2 FRNRAP. The V end lost 6 bases, the J end lost 0 bases, and 11 bases lay between the germline ends. CDR3: CASGLTGPNTGELFF. The CDR3, as DNA: TGTGCTAGTGGACTGACAGGTCCGAACACCGGGGAGCTGTTTTTT. Full variable domain (missing parts from reference TRBV12-5 and TRBJ2-2): DARVTQTPRHKVTEMGQEVTMRCQPILGHNTVFWYRQTMMQGLELLAYFRNRAPLDDSGMPKDRFSAEMPDATLATLKIQPSEPRDSAVYFCASGLTGPNTGELFFGEGSRLTVL.

The table lists this clonotype with a few counts. This sequence joins TRBV5-6 and TRBJ2-5, with 8 bases that match TRBD1. J lost 2 bases, V lost 3 bases, and 12 bases had no gene match. There are 17 residues in the CDR3. Germline V CDR1 and CDR2: SGHDT, YYEEEE. The chain's CDR3 is CASSWPNYRGRQETQYF. The CDR3 nucleotides are TGTGCCAGCAGCTGGCCCAATTACAGGGGGAGGCAAGAGACCCAGTACTTC.

The chain joins TRBV7-9 to TRBJ2-5, with D uncertain. There are 16 residues in the CDR3. The germline CDR1 and CDR2 sequences are SEHNR and FQNEAQ (reference sequence). Trimming removed 5 bases at V and 5 bases at J, with 21 bases between. CDR3 sequence (DNA): TGTGCCAGCAGCGCATCGTCGGTAAGGTTGAGGGAGACCCAGTACTTC. It encodes CASSASSVRLRETQYF.

The chain has TRBV5-4 and TRBJ1-5; TRBD1 aligns across 9 bases. From germline, CDR1 is SGHNT and CDR2 YYREEE (reference sequence). Trimming at V came to 5 bases and at J to 4 bases, leaving 13 bases not matched to a gene. The CDR3 consists of 17 residues. The CDR3 nucleotides are TGTGCCAGCAGACGACGTAACAGGGGGCAAGGGAATCAGCCCCAGCATTTT. Amino acids: CASRRRNRGQGNQPQHF.